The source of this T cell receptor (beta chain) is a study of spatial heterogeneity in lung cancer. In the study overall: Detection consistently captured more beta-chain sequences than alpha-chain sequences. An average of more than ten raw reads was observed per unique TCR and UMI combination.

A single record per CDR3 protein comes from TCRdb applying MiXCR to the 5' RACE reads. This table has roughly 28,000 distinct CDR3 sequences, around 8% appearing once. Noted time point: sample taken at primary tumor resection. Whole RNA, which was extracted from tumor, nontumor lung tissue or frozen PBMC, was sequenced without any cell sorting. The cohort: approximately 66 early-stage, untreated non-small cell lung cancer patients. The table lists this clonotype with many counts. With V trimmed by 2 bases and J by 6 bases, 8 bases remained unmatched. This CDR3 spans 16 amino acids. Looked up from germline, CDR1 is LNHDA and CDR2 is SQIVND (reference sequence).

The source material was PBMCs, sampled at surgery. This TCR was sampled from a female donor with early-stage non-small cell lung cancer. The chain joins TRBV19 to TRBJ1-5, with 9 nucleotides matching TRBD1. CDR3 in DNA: TGTGCCAGTAGTATAAAGGGACAGGGTGCTACTCAGCCCCAGCATTTT. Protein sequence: CASSIKGQGATQPQHF.